The source of this TCR beta chain is a study of beta chain features in type 1 diabetes. Study at large: Regarding age, gender and cell yields, patients proved similar to healthy donors.

Since all of the isolated RNA was reverse transcribed, expressed TCRB transcripts were what got sequenced. Assay: immunoSEQ multiplex PCR; the TCRdb copy retains only in-frame clones and omits some. The table includes about 280,000 clones, about 15% detected once. This clone has more than one count but fewer than ten. The antigen is not known. The germline CDR1 and CDR2 sequences are SGHNT and YYREEE (reference sequence). The CDR3 length is 15 residues. The V end was cut by 0 bases, the J end by 1 base, with 9 bases between. Study results and caveats: All four CD4+ subsets from Type 1 diabetes patients carried moderately but significantly shorter TCRB CDR3s.

The gene calls are TRBV5-4 and TRBJ2-3; possibly TRBD2 for D (7 bases). Material for sequencing was naive CD4+ T cells from blood. The sequence derives from a man aged 18 to 30 with type 1 diabetes. Written as DNA, the CDR3 is TGTGCCAGCAGCTTGGGCGGGGGCCGCACAGATACGCAGTATTTT. It translates to CASSLGGGRTDTQYF.